A single sample is the source of the 12 T cell receptor beta chains below, sequenced in a study of early T cells in non-severe SARS-CoV-2 infection. TCRdb passed the 5' RACE reads through MiXCR, listing each CDR3 protein once. The sample includes approximately 80,000 distinct CDR3 sequences, about 11% seen only once; the top ten take around 13%. The source material was whole blood, sampled at baseline. The receptors derive from an adult who was a healthcare worker with PCR-confirmed SARS-CoV-2 infection or an uninfected control (not recorded which).

The chain couples TRBV29-1 to TRBJ2-1; 9 nucleotides line up with TRBD1. The ends lost 7 bases at V and 8 bases at J; junction bases unmatched: 6. Germline V gives CDR1 SQVTM, CDR2 ANQGSEA. CDR3 length equals 12 residues. The DNA for the CDR3 is TGCAGCGCCACAGGGGGCCGGGATGAGCAGTTCTTC. Its protein product is CSATGGRDEQFF.

As to this clonotype: One base away lies a much larger clone, so this may be a sequencing read error. The chain's CDR3 is CARSGEDRATEKLFF. In DNA form, the CDR3 reads TGTGCCAGAAGCGGGGAGGACAGGGCGACTGAAAAACTGTTTTTT. The J gene is TRBJ1-4, the V gene TRBV5-5; 8 nucleotides agree with TRBD1. Germline lookup yields CDR1 SGHKS and CDR2 YYEKEE (reference sequence). CDR3 length equals 15 residues. After removal of 8 bases from V and 7 bases from J, the junction contained 13 bases not matched to a gene.

This clonotype was counted at least ten times. This chain uses TRBV25-1 with TRBJ2-2; the D gene is possibly TRBD2 (5 bases). Between the trimmed V and J ends, which lost 3 bases and 3 bases, there was a span of 5 bases. Germline lookup yields CDR1 MGHDK and CDR2 SYGVNS. The CDR3 extends over 13 amino acids. Written as DNA, the CDR3 is TGTGCCAGCAGTGAGAGGGACACCGGGGAGCTGTTTTTT. Translation: CASSERDTGELFF.

V usage is TRBV6-1 and J usage is TRBJ2-3; no firm D call. Trimming removed 5 bases from V and 7 bases from J, with 10 bases in between. The CDR3 spans 12 residues. CDR1 and CDR2 from the germline V gene are MNHNS and SASEGT. DNA of the CDR3: TGTGCCAGCAGTCTAAACACCTATACGCAGTATTTT. Protein sequence: CASSLNTYTQYF.

The table lists this clonotype with many counts. The chain is built from TRBV20-1 and TRBJ2-3; the match to TRBD2 covers 9 bases. Unmatched junction bases numbered 6, after V lost 6 bases and J lost 5 bases. The CDR3 is made up of 13 amino acids. Germline V gene lookup returns CDR1 DFQATT and CDR2 SNEGSKA (reference sequence). The CDR3 DNA reads as TGCAGTGCGGAAATTAGCGGGGGAGATACGCAGTATTTT. Amino acids: CSAEISGGDTQYF.

Many counts were recorded for this clonotype. The V and J genes are TRBV25-1 and TRBJ2-3; maybe TRBD2 (5 bases). This CDR3 has 16 residues. In germline, CDR1 is MGHDK, CDR2 SYGVNS. V was clipped by 1 base and J by 0 bases, with 11 bases between them. The CDR3 is CASSEWGGLSTDTQYF. The CDR3 coding sequence is TGTGCCAGCAGTGAATGGGGTGGACTTAGCACAGATACGCAGTATTTT.

This clonotype has just a few counts. The chain carries TRBV11-2 and TRBJ2-7; 12 nucleotides match TRBD2. Germline-derived CDR1 and CDR2 are SGHAT and FQNNGV. The V segment lost 5 bases and the J segment 6 bases; nucleotides outside the gene matches: 11. The CDR3 sequence is 16 residues long. CDR3 loop: CASSTIRTSGALEQYF. Written as DNA, the CDR3 is TGTGCCAGCAGCACCATCCGGACTAGCGGGGCGCTCGAGCAGTACTTC.

This clonotype showed up many times. CDR3 loop: CASRPGLAGELFF. DNA of the CDR3: TGTGCCAGCAGACCTGGACTAGCCGGGGAGCTGTTTTTT. This chain connects TRBV7-3 to TRBJ2-2; 7 bases line up with TRBD2. This CDR3 comprises 13 residues. Germline assignment: CDR1 SGHTA and CDR2 FQGTGA. The V segment lost 6 bases and the J segment 6 bases; nucleotides outside the gene matches: 4.

This chain joins TRBV20-1 and TRBJ1-1; 7 bases are shared with TRBD1. The V and J ends lost 2 bases and 12 bases, in that order; junction bases with no gene match: 6. Germline loops: CDR1 DFQATT, CDR2 SNEGSKA (reference sequence). The CDR3 extends over 11 amino acids. For the CDR3, the DNA is TGCAGTGCTAGACACGGGACAGTACCTTTCTTT. This translates into CSARHGTVPFF.

This sequence joins TRBV7-9 and TRBJ2-5; D is undetermined. The CDR3 is made up of 15 amino acids. Germline values: CDR1 SEHNR, CDR2 FQNEAQ (reference sequence). V was shortened by 0 bases and J by 0 bases, with 8 bases between the two germline ends. The CDR3 DNA follows: TGTGCCAGCAGCTTAGCACTGATTAACCAAGAGACCCAGTACTTC. Translating gives CASSLALINQETQYF.

This clonotype was counted at least ten times. The chain is built from TRBV7-8 and TRBJ2-1, with unresolved D. Per germline, CDR1 SGHVS and CDR2 FQNEAQ. This CDR3 has 14 residues. The V end lost 0 bases, the J end lost 8 bases, and 11 bases lay between the germline ends. In DNA, the CDR3 is TGTGCCAGCAGCTTAGCCGTTCTAGTAGATGAGCAGTTCTTC. This encodes CASSLAVLVDEQFF.

This clonotype was detected a few times. This chain uses TRBV18 with TRBJ1-3; D is unresolved. Germline CDR1 reads KGHSH; CDR2 reads LQKENI. V lost 3 bases, J lost 0 bases, and 12 bases lay in between. This CDR3 contains 16 residues. In DNA, the CDR3 is TGTGCCAGCTCACCGGCCGGATTGAACTCTGGAAACACCATATATTTT. Its protein is CASSPAGLNSGNTIYF. Full variable domain (remainder filled in from reference TRBV18 and TRBJ1-3): NAGVMQNPRHLVRRRGQEARLRCSPMKGHSHVYWYRQLPEEGLKFMVYLQKENIIDESGMPKERFSAEFPKEGPSILRIQQVVRGDSAAYFCASSPAGLNSGNTIYFGEGSWLTVV.